This TCR beta chain was obtained from a study of regulatory T cells in long-lasting Graves disease. Study-wide context: Antithyroid drug intake by newly diagnosed Graves' patients had lasted under 3 months.

The CDR3 length is 14 residues. Looked up from germline, CDR1 is SGHRS and CDR2 is YFSETQ. V lost 4 bases and J lost 4; bases outside the gene matches: 7. This clonotype was counted many times. Libraries of TCR beta came from iRepertoire HTBI primers plus Arm-PCR of CDR3 regions. TCRdb reprocessed the multiplex PCR reads via MiXCR and lists one record per CDR3 protein. The table has roughly 520,000 distinct CDR3 sequences, around 12% seen once; the top ten hold approximately 9%. Described time point: newly diagnosed GD, antithyroid drugs for less than 3 months. PBMCs were the source of the RNA used for TCR sequencing. The peripheral blood volume drawn was around 10 milliliters, and it was collected into EDTA tubes. This sample was also put to use in a study of T cells in Graves' hyperthyroidism and ophthalmopathy.

The V gene is TRBV5-1, the J gene TRBJ1-1; 7 nucleotides agree with TRBD1. The source is a woman under 40 with Graves disease. Sequenced here: peripheral blood mononuclear cells (PBMCs), sampled at new diagnosis, from a patient treated with antithyroid drugs. The CDR3 sequence is CASSNRGTFTEAFF. In DNA, the CDR3 is TGCGCCAGCAGCAACAGGGGAACGTTCACTGAAGCTTTCTTT.